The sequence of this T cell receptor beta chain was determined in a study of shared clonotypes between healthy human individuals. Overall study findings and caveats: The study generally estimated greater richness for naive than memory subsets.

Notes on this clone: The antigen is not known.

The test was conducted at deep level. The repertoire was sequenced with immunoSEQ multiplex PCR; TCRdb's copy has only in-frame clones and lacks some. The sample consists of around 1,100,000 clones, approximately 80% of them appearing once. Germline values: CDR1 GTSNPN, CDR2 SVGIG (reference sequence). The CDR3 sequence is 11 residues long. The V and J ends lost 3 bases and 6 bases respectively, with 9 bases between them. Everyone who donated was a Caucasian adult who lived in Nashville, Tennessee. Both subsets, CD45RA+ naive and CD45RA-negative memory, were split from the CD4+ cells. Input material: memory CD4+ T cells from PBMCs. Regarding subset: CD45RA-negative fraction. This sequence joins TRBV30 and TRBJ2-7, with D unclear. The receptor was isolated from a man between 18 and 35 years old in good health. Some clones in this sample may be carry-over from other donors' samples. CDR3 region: CAWRLHGEQYF. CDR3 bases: TGTGCCTGGAGGTTACATGGCGAGCAGTACTTC.